The TCR beta chain under discussion was sequenced for a study of patients and donors after allogeneic stem cell transplantation. TCRdb re-analysed the RT-PCR reads in MiXCR, keeping a single row per CDR3 protein. The repertoire holds some 10,000 distinct CDR3 sequences, with around 20% as singletons. V was shortened by 2 bases and J by 0 bases, with 26 bases between the two germline ends. The CDR3 length is 21 residues. Germline CDR1 and CDR2: SGHTA and FQGNSA. This clonotype was counted a few times. The receptor comes from a human donor who was either an allogeneic HSCT recipient or a stem cell or donor lymphocyte infusion donor (not recorded which). It is not recorded whose cells these are; they may come from a transplant donor. The genes are TRBV7-2 and TRBJ1-3; D gene uncertain. Sequenced sample: blood, either unsorted or a sorted T cell fraction (not recorded which). CDR3 nucleotides: TGTGCCAGCAGCTTACCAGCCCCCACACGAGAAGGCCGTAGCTCTGGAAACACCATATATTTT. Residues: CASSLPAPTREGRSSGNTIYF.